A single sample is the source of the 6 T cell receptor beta chains below, sequenced in a study of response to subunit inactivated influenza vaccine. TCRdb independently ran MiXCR on the RT-PCR reads; one entry per CDR3 protein. The sample lists 250,000 to 350,000 distinct CDR3 sequences; approximately 23% were seen once. The source material was PBMCs from blood, sampled approximately 22 months after vaccination. All receptors derive from a man between 50 and 75 years old who received an inactivated influenza vaccine.

The chain recombines TRBV5-1 with TRBJ1-2, with 7 bases fitting TRBD1. There are 14 residues in the CDR3. The germline CDR1 and CDR2 sequences are SGHRS and YFSETQ. V shed 0 bases, J shed 3 bases, and the junction held 2 bases outside the gene matches. The CDR3 DNA reads TGCGCCAGCAGCTTGGGACAGGGTTACTATGGCTACACCTTC. Translating gives CASSLGQGYYGYTF.

CDR3 sequence: CASNTGGGTEAFF. CDR3 in DNA: TGTGCCAGCAATACAGGGGGAGGGACTGAAGCTTTCTTT. The chain has TRBV6-1 and TRBJ1-1, with 8 bases matching TRBD1. The trim removed 7 bases at V and 5 bases at J, leaving 6 bases unmatched. Germline CDR1 and CDR2: MNHNS and SASEGT. The CDR3 extends over 13 amino acids.

This clonotype was observed a few times. The chain couples TRBV12-3 or TRBV12-4 to TRBJ2-3, with TRBD2 identical over 11 bases. The CDR3 totals 16 residues. With 2 bases clipped from V and 6 bases from J, the junction kept 7 bases outside the gene matches. CDR3 sequence reads: CASSLLAGGTVDTQYF. CDR3 DNA: TGTGCCAGCAGTTTACTAGCGGGGGGAACAGTGGATACGCAGTATTTT.

The chain recombines TRBV5-1 with TRBJ2-3, with D perhaps being TRBD1 or TRBD2 (6 bases each). Germline V gene lookup returns CDR1 SGHRS and CDR2 YFSETQ. Trimming left V 1 base short and J 3 bases short, with 18 bases between. The CDR3 sequence is 17 residues long. Here the CDR3 reads CASSLTLRQGRTDTQYF. Written as DNA, the CDR3 is TGCGCCAGCAGCTTGACCCTGAGGCAGGGGAGGACAGATACGCAGTATTTT.

This clonotype was seen a handful of times. V and J are TRBV28 and TRBJ1-3, with D unclear. CDR3 length: 14 amino acids. The germline V and J ends were trimmed by 6 bases and 2 bases, with 11 bases remaining between them. Per germline, CDR1 MDHEN and CDR2 SYDVKM. Here the CDR3 reads CASSSPRTGNTIYF. In nucleotides, the CDR3 is TGTGCCAGCAGCTCCCCCCGTACTGGAAACACCATATATTTT.

The count of this clonotype is one. The gene calls are TRBV28 and TRBJ2-1; 9 bases align to TRBD2. CDR1 is MDHEN, CDR2 SYDVKM, per germline. The CDR3 length is 16 residues. V lost 6 bases to trimming and J lost 2 bases; unmatched junction nucleotides: 8. CDR3 nucleotide sequence: TGTGCCAGCAGCACCCGACTAGCGGATACCTACAATGAGCAGTTCTTC. It is translated as CASSTRLADTYNEQFF.